The sequence of this T cell receptor beta chain was determined in a study of T cell responses to AZD1222 COVID-19 vaccine. Study results and caveats: Sampling captured repertoires only after the peak T cell response. Baseline seropositivity characterized only a handful of AZD1222 recipients. After two AZD1222 doses, spike-specific TCR breadth and depth rose versus day 0. Of spike-specific TCRs, nearly half reportedly target regions left unmutated in variants.

Comment on this clone: The antigen remains unidentified.

The table came from immunoSEQ multiplex PCR; TCRdb's copy has only in-frame clones and leaves some out. The table records around 130,000 clones, 94% of them present only once. The V gene lost 5 bases and the J gene lost 5 bases, with 11 bases spanning the gap. This CDR3 spans 13 amino acids. The V gene's germline CDR1 is KGHDR and CDR2 SFDVKD. This receptor was identified in an adult in good health. The sequenced sample was peripheral blood, obtained on day 0 of AZD1222 vaccination. The rearrangement joins TRBV24-1 to TRBJ1-1, with D unresolved. For the CDR3, the DNA is TGTGCCACCAGTGCGGGGTGGGATACTGAAGCTTTCTTT. It encodes CATSAGWDTEAFF.